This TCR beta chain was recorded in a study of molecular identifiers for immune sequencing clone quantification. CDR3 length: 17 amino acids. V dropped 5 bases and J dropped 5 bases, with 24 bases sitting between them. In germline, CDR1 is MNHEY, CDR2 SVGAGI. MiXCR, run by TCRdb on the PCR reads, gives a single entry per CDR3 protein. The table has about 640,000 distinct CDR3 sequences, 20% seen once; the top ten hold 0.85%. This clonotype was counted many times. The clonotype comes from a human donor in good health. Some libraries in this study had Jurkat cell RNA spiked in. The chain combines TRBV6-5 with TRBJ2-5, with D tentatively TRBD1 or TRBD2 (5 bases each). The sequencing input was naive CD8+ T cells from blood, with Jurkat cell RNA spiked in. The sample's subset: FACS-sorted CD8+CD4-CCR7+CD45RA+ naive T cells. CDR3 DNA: TGTGCCAGCAGTCGATCGGTGGGACCGATTCCTGGCGAGACCCAGTACTTC. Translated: CASSRSVGPIPGETQYF.